The 30 T cell receptor beta chains presented below share a single source sample, sequenced in a study of cytomegalovirus exposure and HLA in healthy donors. The study ran its PCR with 60 Vbeta and 13 Jbeta primers. This table comes from immunoSEQ multiplex PCR, and its TCRdb copy is limited to in-frame clones, with some not included. The data show fewer than 200,000 clones, 75% to 90% seen once. Material for sequencing was PBMCs. The receptors were gathered from a girl aged 2 to 9 in good health and CMV-seropositive.

This chain connects TRBV19 to TRBJ2-5, with D possibly matching TRBD1 (5 bases). Germline V gene lookup returns CDR1 LNHDA and CDR2 SQIVND (reference sequence). The CDR3 consists of 14 residues. Trimming left V 2 bases short and J 1 base short, with 8 bases between. CDR3 amino acids: CASSIQGSQETQYF. CDR3 DNA sequence: TGTGCCAGTAGTATACAGGGAAGCCAAGAGACCCAGTACTTC. The full variable domain, its missing parts supplied by reference TRBV19 and TRBJ2-5, is DGGITQSPKYLFRKEGQNVTLSCEQNLNHDAMYWYRQDPGQGLRLIYYSQIVNDFQKGDIAEGYSVSREKKESFPLTVTSAQKNPTAFYLCASSIQGSQETQYFGPGTRLLVL.

This chain links TRBV15 with TRBJ1-2, with TRBD1 matching over 9 bases. The V and J ends lost 4 bases and 6 bases, in that order; junction bases with no gene match: 12. This CDR3 has 16 residues. Germline CDR1 reads LNHNV; CDR2 reads YYDKDF (reference sequence). CDR3 region: CATSNLRSWDRDGYTF. The CDR3 DNA sequence: TGTGCCACCAGCAATCTAAGGTCGTGGGACAGGGATGGCTACACCTTC. The full variable domain, rest sourced from reference TRBV15 and TRBJ1-2, is DAMVIQNPRYQVTQFGKPVTLSCSQTLNHNVMYWYQQKSSQAPKLLFHYYDKDFNNEADTPDNFQSRRPNTSFCFLDIRSPGLGDTAMYLCATSNLRSWDRDGYTFGSGTRLTVV.

This chain uses TRBV6-5 with TRBJ2-1, with 9 bases aligning to TRBD1. The CDR3 totals 13 residues. V dropped 6 bases and J dropped 7; count of bases not matched to a gene: 4. Germline V gene sequence: CDR1 MNHEY, CDR2 SVGAGI. The CDR3 sequence: CASSSGQGNEQFF. CDR3 nucleotides: TGTGCCAGCAGCTCCGGACAGGGGAATGAGCAGTTCTTC.

This rearrangement joins TRBV7-3 to TRBJ2-3; a possible D gene is TRBD2 (6 bases). The CDR3 loop spans 15 amino acids. Trimming removed 4 bases at V and 1 base at J, with 12 bases between. Germline loops: CDR1 SGHTA, CDR2 FQGTGA. CDR3 coding DNA: TGTGCCAGCAGCTCCGGACTACCGGGCACAGATACGCAGTATTTT. Its translation: CASSSGLPGTDTQYF.

V usage is TRBV19 and J usage is TRBJ2-3; D is undetermined. CDR1 LNHDA and CDR2 SQIVND come from the germline V gene (reference sequence). The CDR3 extends over 12 amino acids. Trimming removed 4 bases at V and 3 bases at J, with 5 bases between. The CDR3 sequence is CASSTQTDTQYF. Here the CDR3 DNA reads TGTGCCAGTAGTACCCAGACAGATACGCAGTATTTT.

V gene TRBV10-2 combines with J gene TRBJ1-1; 12 bases fit TRBD1. Germline CDR1 reads WSHSY; CDR2 reads SAAADI. The CDR3 covers 18 residues. Germline trimming cut 7 bases from V and 1 base from J; bases unmatched to any gene: 13. For the CDR3, the DNA is TGCGCCAGCACCACCGTCCGGGACAGGGGGCTCAAGAACACTGAAGCTTTCTTT. This sequence encodes CASTTVRDRGLKNTEAFF.

This chain connects TRBV15 to TRBJ1-2, with TRBD1 identical over 8 bases. V lost 0 bases, J lost 6 bases, and 9 bases stayed unmatched. This CDR3 spans 16 amino acids. Germline V gene sequence: CDR1 LNHNV, CDR2 YYDKDF (reference sequence). The CDR3 here is CATSRDKAGTGDGYTF. DNA of the CDR3: TGTGCCACCAGCAGAGATAAAGCGGGGACAGGTGATGGCTACACCTTC.

This chain links TRBV30 with TRBJ2-4; TRBD1 matches 10 bases. The germline CDR1 and CDR2 sequences are GTSNPN and SVGIG (reference sequence). After removal of 3 bases from V and 6 bases from J, the junction contained 8 bases not matched to a gene. The CDR3 spans 15 residues. The CDR3 nucleotides read TGTGCCTGGAGGAGTCGGGACAGGGGACTAAACATTCAGTACTTC. Protein product: CAWRSRDRGLNIQYF.

The genes are TRBV28 and TRBJ2-7, with TRBD2 matching over 11 bases. The CDR3 consists of 15 residues. The germline CDR1 and CDR2 sequences are MDHEN and SYDVKM. The junction had 6 bases not matched to a gene; V was cut back by 4 bases and J by 4 bases. This CDR3 reads CASSSLAGGSYEQYF. The CDR3 DNA is TGTGCCAGCAGTTCCCTAGCGGGAGGATCGTACGAGCAGTACTTC. Complete variable domain (other parts from reference TRBV28 and TRBJ2-7): DVKVTQSSRYLVKRTGEKVFLECVQDMDHENMFWYRQDPGLGLRLIYFSYDVKMKEKGDIPEGYSVSREKKERFSLILESASTNQTSMYLCASSSLAGGSYEQYFGPGTRLTVT.

The V gene is TRBV28, the J gene TRBJ2-2; tentatively, D is TRBD1 (6 bases). CDR1 and CDR2 (germline): MDHEN, SYDVKM. The CDR3 contains 16 residues. The V and J ends lost 7 bases and 1 base respectively, with 16 bases between them. CDR3 sequence reads: CASKDRGARNTGELFF. The CDR3 DNA reads TGTGCCAGCAAGGACAGAGGGGCGCGGAACACCGGGGAGCTGTTTTTT.

The chain uses TRBV9 and TRBJ2-5; the D gene is possibly TRBD2 (7 bases). Germline CDR1 SGDLS, CDR2 YYNGEE. The CDR3 extends over 15 amino acids. V was trimmed by 3 bases and J by 2 bases, leaving 14 bases between them. In DNA form, the CDR3 reads TGTGCCAGCAGCGGAGAGGGGGGGCATCAAGAGACCCAGTACTTC. Encoded protein: CASSGEGGHQETQYF.

The rearrangement joins TRBV9 to TRBJ1-1, with TRBD1 matching 8 bases. Germline CDR1 is SGDLS and CDR2 is YYNGEE. The length of the CDR3 is 15 residues. Trimming took 3 bases from V and 1 from J; bases not matched to a gene: 5. CDR3 sequence: CASSASGTGNTEAFF. The CDR3 bases are TGTGCCAGCAGCGCTTCCGGGACAGGGAACACTGAAGCTTTCTTT.

The V and J genes are TRBV13 and TRBJ2-5, with 7 bases identical to TRBD2. The ends lost 3 bases at V and 7 bases at J; junction bases unmatched: 11. Germline V gene lookup returns CDR1 PRHDT and CDR2 FYEKMQ (reference sequence). The CDR3 runs 15 residues. The CDR3 nucleotides read TGTGCCAGCAGCTTGGTAGCGGGCACCAAAGGGACCCAGTACTTC. Residues: CASSLVAGTKGTQYF.

This chain links TRBV5-1 with TRBJ2-2; TRBD2 agrees at 7 bases. Per germline, CDR1 SGHRS and CDR2 YFSETQ. The CDR3 sequence is 16 residues long. V lost 7 bases, J lost 0 bases, and 9 bases stayed unmatched. CDR3 loop: CASQQTSSANTGELFF. DNA for the CDR3: TGCGCCAGCCAGCAGACTAGCAGCGCGAACACCGGGGAGCTGTTTTTT.

This chain links TRBV6-5 with TRBJ1-1; 8 bases match TRBD1. J gave up 5 bases and V 5 bases, and 10 bases lay outside the gene matches. The germline V gene encodes CDR1 MNHEY and CDR2 SVGAGI. This CDR3 contains 15 residues. The CDR3 nucleotides read TGTGCCAGCAGTCCGATCACAGGGGGGGGGACTGAAGCTTTCTTT. It specifies CASSPITGGGTEAFF.

V and J are TRBV15 and TRBJ1-4; the D gene is possibly TRBD1 (6 bases). CDR3 length: 14 amino acids. Germline-derived CDR1 and CDR2 are LNHNV and YYDKDF (reference sequence). V was cut by 8 bases and J by 10 bases, with 20 bases left in between. The CDR3 sequence is CATGTGRESGKLFF. Here the CDR3 DNA reads TGTGCCACCGGTACAGGGAGGGAGAGTGGAAAACTGTTTTTT.

The gene calls are TRBV29-1 and TRBJ1-1; 7 nucleotides match TRBD1. The CDR3 runs 14 residues. Looked up from germline, CDR1 is SQVTM and CDR2 is ANQGSEA. J was trimmed by 2 bases and V by 6 bases; bases with no gene match: 9. CDR3 sequence (DNA): TGCAGCGTCCTTGGGACAGCGAAAAACACTGAAGCTTTCTTT. Its translation is CSVLGTAKNTEAFF.

This clone was observed a handful of times. The genes are TRBV6-5 and TRBJ1-6; 9 nucleotides line up with TRBD1. V shed 2 bases, J shed 10 bases, and the junction held 3 bases outside the gene matches. The CDR3 runs 14 residues. Germline CDR1 MNHEY, CDR2 SVGAGI. The CDR3: CASSYRQGGSPLHF. In DNA form, the CDR3 reads TGTGCCAGCAGTTACCGACAGGGGGGCTCACCCCTCCACTTT.

In this sample, this clone turned up a few times. The chain employs TRBV7-8 and TRBJ2-7; a weak D match, TRBD1 (6 bases). Trimming took 6 bases from V and 0 from J, leaving 12 bases between them. Germline V gene sequence: CDR1 SGHVS, CDR2 FQNEAQ. The CDR3 runs to 14 residues. The CDR3 DNA reads as TGTGCCAGCAGGCCAGGGGCGAGCTCCTACGAGCAGTACTTC. This translates into CASRPGASSYEQYF.

This sequence joins TRBV7-2 and TRBJ2-1, with D tentatively TRBD2 (5 bases). This CDR3 has 15 amino acids. Trimming removed 7 bases at V and 7 bases at J, with 20 bases between. Germline CDR1 and CDR2: SGHTA and FQGNSA. CDR3 loop: CASTLGRVRGNEQFF. CDR3 sequence (DNA): TGTGCCAGCACCTTGGGTCGGGTGCGCGGGAATGAGCAGTTCTTC.

Comment on this clone: Germline and junction disagree at one end, which may indicate a read error. The chain employs TRBV13 and TRBJ1-1; TRBD1 might be the D (5 bases). There are 15 residues in the CDR3. In germline, CDR1 is PRHDT, CDR2 FYEKMQ (reference sequence). The CDR3 coding sequence is TGTGCCAGCAGCCTAGGGGTTCCGGGGGGGTCTGAAGCTTTCTTT. Amino acids: CASSLGVPGGSEAFF.

The rearrangement uses TRBV5-6 and TRBJ2-1; 9 positions agree with TRBD2. The CDR3 consists of 13 residues. Germline V gives CDR1 SGHDT, CDR2 YYEEEE. After removal of 4 bases from V and 14 bases from J, the junction contained 10 bases not matched to a gene. The CDR3 nucleotides read TGTGCCAGCAGCCCCTTGACTAGCGGACATAAGTTCTTC. It specifies CASSPLTSGHKFF.

This clone was seen just once. The chain combines TRBV28 with TRBJ2-3, with 7 bases fitting TRBD2. CDR3 length equals 20 residues. V trimming: 1 base; J trimming: 1 base; junction bases outside the gene matches: 17. CDR1 and CDR2 (germline): MDHEN, SYDVKM. The CDR3 region has the DNA TGTGCCAGCAGTTTATCCCCATATTTAAGACTAGCCGGAGGCACAGATACGCAGTATTTT. Protein product: CASSLSPYLRLAGGTDTQYF.

V usage is TRBV4-1 and J usage is TRBJ2-6, with TRBD1 as a possible D gene (5 bases). Trimming left V 1 base short and J 0 bases short, with 10 bases between. In germline, CDR1 is MGHRA, CDR2 YSYEKL. The CDR3 consists of 17 residues. CDR3 loop: CASSQGRQSSGANVLTF. The DNA for the CDR3 is TGCGCCAGCAGCCAAGGGAGACAGAGCTCTGGGGCCAACGTCCTGACTTTC.

The chain is built from TRBV2 and TRBJ2-2; D gene unclear. V gave up 1 base and J gave up 6 bases, with 9 bases separating them. CDR1 is SNHLY, CDR2 FYNNEI, per germline. The CDR3 runs to 14 residues. The CDR3 nucleotides read TGTGCCAGCAGTGAAGGTACAGCTTCCGGGGAGCTGTTTTTT. Translated: CASSEGTASGELFF.

The genes are TRBV28 and TRBJ1-2; maybe TRBD1 (6 bases). Trimming cost V 2 bases and J 4 bases, with 8 bases left between them. Germline V CDR1 and CDR2: MDHEN, SYDVKM. This CDR3 comprises 13 residues. The CDR3 coding sequence is TGTGCCAGCAGTTTAGGCAGGGGCTATGGCTACACCTTC. It encodes CASSLGRGYGYTF.

The chain couples TRBV4-1 to TRBJ1-3; D perhaps matches TRBD1 (5 bases). The CDR3 sequence is 15 residues long. The germline V gene encodes CDR1 MGHRA and CDR2 YSYEKL. The germline V and J ends were trimmed by 4 bases and 9 bases, with 19 bases remaining between them. The CDR3 loop is CASSLPGGRSSTIYF. For the CDR3, the DNA is TGCGCCAGCAGCCTACCGGGGGGACGGTCGTCCACCATATATTTT.

This chain connects TRBV5-1 to TRBJ1-3; a weak D match, TRBD1 (5 bases). The CDR3 has 13 amino acids. Germline V gene sequence: CDR1 SGHRS, CDR2 YFSETQ. The V gene lost 3 bases and the J gene lost 4 bases, with 8 bases spanning the gap. CDR3 nucleotide sequence: TGCGCCAGCAGCTCCAACAGGGGAAACACCATATATTTT. Its translation: CASSSNRGNTIYF.

This chain connects TRBV2 to TRBJ1-4; maybe TRBD1 (5 bases). CDR3 length: 15 amino acids. Germline lookup yields CDR1 SNHLY and CDR2 FYNNEI. Trimming left V 6 bases short and J 10 bases short, with 21 bases between. CDR3 amino acids: CASRPDRALGGKLFF. The CDR3 DNA is TGTGCCAGCAGACCTGACAGAGCGTTGGGGGGAAAACTGTTTTTT.

This sequence joins TRBV27 and TRBJ2-2; D is possibly TRBD1 (6 bases). Germline V lookup: CDR1 MNHEY, CDR2 SMNVEV (reference sequence). The CDR3 runs to 13 residues. Trimming removed 2 bases at V and 5 bases at J, with 6 bases between. Written as DNA, the CDR3 is TGTGCCAGCAGTTTAACAGGGACCGGGGAGCTGTTTTTT. Its translation is CASSLTGTGELFF.